This TCR beta chain was captured in a study of T cell responses to AZD1222 COVID-19 vaccine. Trimming cost V 1 base and J 0 bases; bases outside gene matches: 6. The CDR3 is made up of 18 amino acids. The germline V gene encodes CDR1 MNHEY and CDR2 SMNVEV (reference sequence). Timing groups of about 4 and about 12 weeks for second doses were pooled. Clones were sequenced by immunoSEQ multiplex PCR, and TCRdb holds only the in-frame ones, with some missing. Seen here are more than 75,000 clones, around four fifths observed once, and the top ten hold about 1.3%. With respect to this clone: Its antigen is not known.

Study results and limitations: A reported finding is that nearly half of spike-specific TCRs target unmutated variant regions. CD4 TCRs associated with vaccination spanned spike, dominating at 160-218 and 743-854. Donors were mostly white British, more females; clonal diversity possibly underestimated.

The receptor comes from an adult who received the AZD1222 COVID-19 vaccine. The V and J genes are TRBV27 and TRBJ2-7, with 13 bases aligning to TRBD2. The sample in question was peripheral blood, obtained 28 days after the second AZD1222 dose. The CDR3 spells CASSLLGTSGVSSYEQYF. The CDR3 DNA follows: TGTGCCAGCAGTTTATTGGGGACTAGCGGGGTTAGCTCCTACGAGCAGTACTTC.